This TCR beta chain was found in a study of T cells after yellow fever vaccination. Trimming removed 3 bases from V and 2 bases from J; junction bases left unmatched: 8. The CDR3 runs to 16 residues. MiXCR, run by TCRdb on the 5' RACE reads, gives a single entry per CDR3 protein. Of 450,000 to 600,000 distinct CDR3 sequences listed, around an eighth are singletons. This clonotype has only a few counts. As yet, its antigen is unknown. Study results and limitations: Overlap between CD4 and CD8 compartments was detected for a small share of clonotypes.

Specimen: PBMCs, collected on the day of the yellow fever booster vaccination. This chain joins TRBV12-3 or TRBV12-4 and TRBJ2-7; 9 positions match TRBD1. The TCR was taken from a man aged 30 to 39 who received the YFV17D yellow fever vaccine. Here the CDR3 DNA reads TGTGCCAGCAGTTTCTCCTCCGGGACAGGGACCTACGAGCAGTACTTC. Translated, it gives CASSFSSGTGTYEQYF.